The clone carrying this T cell receptor (beta chain) was seen a few times. Its cognate antigen is unknown. This entry belongs to a study of persistence of HIV-infected CD4 T cells. The stimulus was lysate of CMV-infected fibroblasts, roughly 10 ug/mL. Responding CD4+ T cells were sorted by upregulation of both CD40 ligand and CD69. Sequencing used immunoSEQ version 4 in survey mode. Repertoires were generated with immunoSEQ multiplex PCR, while TCRdb's copy carries only in-frame clones and drops some. The sample records over 15,000 clones, less than 75% being singletons. This TCR came from an adult woman with HIV who was CMV-seropositive. The input for sequencing was CD4+ T cells sorted from PBMCs after roughly 17-hour stimulation, taken from a patient who received antiretroviral therapy.

The CDR3 sequence: CASSYQDTGELFF. For the CDR3, the DNA is TGTGCCAGCAGTTACCAAGACACCGGGGAGCTGTTTTTT. The rearrangement links TRBV6-5 to TRBJ2-2; no clear D gene. Per the germline V gene, CDR1 is MNHEY and CDR2 is SVGAGI. V was shortened by 2 bases and J by 3 bases, with 4 bases between the two germline ends. The CDR3 runs to 13 residues.